The source of this TCR beta chain is a study of neurological immune-mediated disorders. With 10-nucleotide random UMIs included, cDNA was synthesized by 5'RACE. TCRdb itself ran the 5' RACE reads through MiXCR, one entry per CDR3 protein. The sample carries tens of thousands of distinct CDR3 sequences, roughly 5.6% recorded once. Turning to this clonotype: A much larger clone lies one base from this, so it may be a read error.

A total of 2 million PBMCs stored at -80 degrees C provided the unsorted libraries. Per the germline V gene, CDR1 is SQVTM and CDR2 is ANQGSEA. The CDR3 runs 13 residues. V dropped 5 bases and J dropped 5 bases, with 13 bases sitting between them. The chain recombines TRBV29-1 with TRBJ2-1; D may be TRBD1 or TRBD2 (5 bases each). Sequencing used PBMCs. This receptor was obtained from a man younger than 35 with multiple sclerosis. CDR3 in amino acids: CSVPGKGHNEQFF. The CDR3 nucleotides read TGCAGCGTTCCGGGAAAGGGACACAATGAGCAGTTCTTC.